The clone carrying this T cell receptor (beta chain) was detected ten times or more. No antigen is known for it. Germline loops: CDR1 SGHRS, CDR2 YFSETQ. The CDR3 runs to 17 residues. V was shortened by 4 bases and J by 6 bases, with 23 bases between the two germline ends. The data derive from a study of identical twins. With no exceptions, donors were healthy Caucasians. TCRdb re-called the 5' RACE reads through MiXCR, storing one row per CDR3 protein. The data show about 480,000 distinct CDR3 sequences, with 12% to 15% seen just once and approximately 0.52% held by the top ten. Study conclusions and caveats: Weaker excess twin sharing was observed in beta out-of-frame sequences. Out-of-frame alpha sequences shared by twins showed excess low generation probability.

Another study also made use of these data, one on yellow fever vaccine responses in identical twins. Per that paper: As reported, the vaccine T cell response of twins seemed partly convergent and partly personalized.

The V call is TRBV5-1, the J call TRBJ2-1; TRBD2 might be the D (5 bases). This sequence was found in a young woman in good health. The sequenced sample consisted of CD4+ T cells sorted from blood. CDR3 in amino acids: CASSLLGSETLGNEQFF. DNA of the CDR3: TGCGCCAGCAGCCTGCTTGGTAGCGAGACCCTGGGCAATGAGCAGTTCTTC.